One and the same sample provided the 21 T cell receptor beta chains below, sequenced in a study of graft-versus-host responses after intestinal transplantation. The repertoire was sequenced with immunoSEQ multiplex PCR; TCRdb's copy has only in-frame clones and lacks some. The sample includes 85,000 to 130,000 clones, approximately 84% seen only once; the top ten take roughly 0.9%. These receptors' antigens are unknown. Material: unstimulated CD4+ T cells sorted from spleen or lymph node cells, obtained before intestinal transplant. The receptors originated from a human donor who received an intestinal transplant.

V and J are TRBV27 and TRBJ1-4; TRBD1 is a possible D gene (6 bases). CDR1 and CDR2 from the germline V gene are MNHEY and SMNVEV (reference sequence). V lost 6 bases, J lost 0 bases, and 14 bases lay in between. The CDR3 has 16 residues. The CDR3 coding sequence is TGTGCCAGCAGGATACAGGGAAGGGCAACTAATGAAAAACTGTTTTTT. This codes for CASRIQGRATNEKLFF.

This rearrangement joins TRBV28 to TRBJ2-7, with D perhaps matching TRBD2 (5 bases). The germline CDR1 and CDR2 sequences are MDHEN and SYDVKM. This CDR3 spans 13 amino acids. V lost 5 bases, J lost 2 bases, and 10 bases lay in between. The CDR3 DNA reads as TGTGCCAGCAGTGAGGGTAACGCCTACGAGCAGTACTTC. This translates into CASSEGNAYEQYF.

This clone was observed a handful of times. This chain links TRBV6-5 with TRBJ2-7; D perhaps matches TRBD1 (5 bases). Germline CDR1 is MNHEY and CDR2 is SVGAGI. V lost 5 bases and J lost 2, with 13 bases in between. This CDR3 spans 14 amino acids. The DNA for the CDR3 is TGTGCCAGCAGTCCAGGGTATGGAACCTACGAGCAGTACTTC. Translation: CASSPGYGTYEQYF.

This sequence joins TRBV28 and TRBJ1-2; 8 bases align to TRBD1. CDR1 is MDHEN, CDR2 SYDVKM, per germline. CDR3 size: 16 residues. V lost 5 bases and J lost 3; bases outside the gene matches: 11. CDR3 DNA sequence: TGTGCCAGCAGTAAACCTTGGACAGGGACGGACTATGGCTACACCTTC. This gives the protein CASSKPWTGTDYGYTF.

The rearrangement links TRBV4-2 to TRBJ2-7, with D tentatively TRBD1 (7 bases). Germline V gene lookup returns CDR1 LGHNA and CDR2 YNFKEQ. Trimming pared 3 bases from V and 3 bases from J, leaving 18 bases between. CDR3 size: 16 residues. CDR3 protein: CASSHRSLQGGYEQYF. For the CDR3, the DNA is TGTGCCAGCAGCCATAGATCCCTCCAGGGGGGCTACGAGCAGTACTTC.

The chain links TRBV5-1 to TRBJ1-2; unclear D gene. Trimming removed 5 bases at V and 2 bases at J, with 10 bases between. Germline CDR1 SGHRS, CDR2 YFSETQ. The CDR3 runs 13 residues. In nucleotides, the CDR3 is TGCGCCAGCAGTCAGGACCTCAACTATGGCTACACCTTC. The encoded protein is CASSQDLNYGYTF.

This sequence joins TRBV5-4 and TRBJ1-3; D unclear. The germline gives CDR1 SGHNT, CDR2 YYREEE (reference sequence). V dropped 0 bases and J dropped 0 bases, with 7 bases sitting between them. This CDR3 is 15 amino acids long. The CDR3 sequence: CASSLGASSGNTIYF. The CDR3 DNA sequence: TGTGCCAGCAGCTTGGGCGCCTCCTCTGGAAACACCATATATTTT.

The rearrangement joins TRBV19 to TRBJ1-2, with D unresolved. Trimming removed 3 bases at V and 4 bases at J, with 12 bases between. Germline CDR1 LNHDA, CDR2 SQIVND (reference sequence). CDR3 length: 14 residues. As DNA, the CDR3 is TGTGCCAGTAGTATCTCATCCGGCGGCTATGGCTACACCTTC. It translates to CASSISSGGYGYTF.

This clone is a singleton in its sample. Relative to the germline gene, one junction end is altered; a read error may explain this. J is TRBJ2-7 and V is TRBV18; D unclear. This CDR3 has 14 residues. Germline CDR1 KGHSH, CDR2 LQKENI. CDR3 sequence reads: CASSPLGYSYEQYF. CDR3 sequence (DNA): TGTGCCAGCTCCCCACTCGGGTACTCCTACGAGCAGTACTTC. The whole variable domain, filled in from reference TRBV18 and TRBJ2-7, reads NAGVMQNPRHLVRRRGQEARLRCSPMKGHSHVYWYRQLPEEGLKFMVYLQKENIIDESGMPKERFSAEFPKEGPSILRIQQVVRGDSAAYFCASSPLGYSYEQYFGPGTRLTVT.

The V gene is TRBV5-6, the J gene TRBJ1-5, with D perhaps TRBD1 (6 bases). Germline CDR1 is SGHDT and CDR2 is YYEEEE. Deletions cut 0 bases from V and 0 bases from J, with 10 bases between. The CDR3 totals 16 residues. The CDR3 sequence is CASSLDRGHSNQPQHF. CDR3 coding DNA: TGTGCCAGCAGCTTGGATAGGGGACATAGCAATCAGCCCCAGCATTTT.

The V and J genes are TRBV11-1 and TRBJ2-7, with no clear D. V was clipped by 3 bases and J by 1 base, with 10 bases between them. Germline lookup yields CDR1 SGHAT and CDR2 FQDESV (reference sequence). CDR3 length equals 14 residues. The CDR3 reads CASSFRDISYEQYF. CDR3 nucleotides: TGTGCCAGCAGCTTTCGAGACATTTCCTACGAGCAGTACTTC.

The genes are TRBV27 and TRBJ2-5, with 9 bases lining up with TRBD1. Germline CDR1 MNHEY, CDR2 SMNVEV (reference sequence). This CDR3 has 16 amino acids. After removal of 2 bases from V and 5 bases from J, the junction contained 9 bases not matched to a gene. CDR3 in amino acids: CASSLRRQGGLETQYF. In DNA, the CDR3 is TGTGCCAGCAGTTTAAGGCGACAGGGGGGGTTGGAGACCCAGTACTTC.

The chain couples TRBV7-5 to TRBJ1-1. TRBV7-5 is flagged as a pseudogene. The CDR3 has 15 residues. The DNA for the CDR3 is TGTGTCAGAAGCTTAGGGGAATTGGCGAACACTGAAGCTTTCTTT. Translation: CVRSLGELANTEAFF.

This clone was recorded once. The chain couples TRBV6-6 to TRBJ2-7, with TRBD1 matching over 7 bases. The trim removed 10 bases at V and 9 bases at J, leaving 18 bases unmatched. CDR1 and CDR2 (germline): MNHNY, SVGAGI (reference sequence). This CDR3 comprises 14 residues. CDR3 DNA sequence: TGTGCCACCCGTTTAACTAGGGGGCCCACTGTGCAGTACTTC. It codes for CATRLTRGPTVQYF.

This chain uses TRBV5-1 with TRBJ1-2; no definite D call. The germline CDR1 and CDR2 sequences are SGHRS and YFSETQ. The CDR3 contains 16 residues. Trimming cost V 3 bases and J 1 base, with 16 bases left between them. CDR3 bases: TGCGCCAGCAGCTCCCCCGCGATTGGATTTAACTATGGCTACACCTTC. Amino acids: CASSSPAIGFNYGYTF.

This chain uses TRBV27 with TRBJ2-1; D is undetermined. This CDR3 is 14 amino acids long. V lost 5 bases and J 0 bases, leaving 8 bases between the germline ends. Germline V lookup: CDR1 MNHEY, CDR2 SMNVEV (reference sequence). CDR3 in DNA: TGTGCCAGCAGTCAAATGAACTCCTACAATGAGCAGTTCTTC. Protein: CASSQMNSYNEQFF.

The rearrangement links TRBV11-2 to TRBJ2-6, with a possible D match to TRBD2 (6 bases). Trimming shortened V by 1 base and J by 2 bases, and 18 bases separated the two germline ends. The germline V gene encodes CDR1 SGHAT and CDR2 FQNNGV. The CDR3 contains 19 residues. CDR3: CASSLVGGLQFAGANVLTF. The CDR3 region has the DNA TGTGCCAGCAGCTTAGTGGGGGGTCTACAGTTTGCTGGGGCCAACGTCCTGACTTTC.

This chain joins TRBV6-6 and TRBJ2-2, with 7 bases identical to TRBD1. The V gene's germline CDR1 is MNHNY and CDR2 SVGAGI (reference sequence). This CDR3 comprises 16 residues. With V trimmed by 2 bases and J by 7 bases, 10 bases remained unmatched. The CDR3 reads CASSYEGRGLGGELFF. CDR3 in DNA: TGTGCCAGCAGTTACGAGGGCAGGGGGTTGGGCGGGGAGCTGTTTTTT.

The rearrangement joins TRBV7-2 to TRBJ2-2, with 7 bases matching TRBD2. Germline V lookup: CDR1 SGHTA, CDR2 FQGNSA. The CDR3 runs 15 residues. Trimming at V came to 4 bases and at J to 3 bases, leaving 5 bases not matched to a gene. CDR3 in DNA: TGTGCCAGCAGCTGGGCGACTAGCCACACCGGGGAGCTGTTTTTT. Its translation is CASSWATSHTGELFF. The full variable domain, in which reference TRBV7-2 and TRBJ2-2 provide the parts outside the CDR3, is GAGVSQSPSNKVTEKGKDVELRCDPISGHTALYWYRQSLGQGLEFLIYFQGNSAPDKSGLPSDRFSAERTGGSVSTLTIQRTQQEDSAVYLCASSWATSHTGELFFGEGSRLTVL.

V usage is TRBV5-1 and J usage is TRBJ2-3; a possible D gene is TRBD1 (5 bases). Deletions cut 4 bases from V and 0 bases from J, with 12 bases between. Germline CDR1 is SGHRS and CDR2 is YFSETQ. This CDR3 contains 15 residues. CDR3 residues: CASSPSGMSTDTQYF. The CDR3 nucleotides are TGCGCCAGCAGCCCGTCAGGGATGAGCACAGATACGCAGTATTTT.

The CDR3 sequence is CASSPRQGDTGELFF. The DNA of the CDR3 is TGCGCCAGCAGCCCAAGACAGGGCGACACCGGGGAGCTGTTTTTT. The chain couples TRBV5-1 to TRBJ2-2, with 7 bases identical to TRBD1. Germline V gene data show CDR1 as SGHRS and CDR2 as YFSETQ. The CDR3 is made up of 15 amino acids. Germline trimming cut 4 bases from V and 3 bases from J; bases unmatched to any gene: 6.